The T cell receptor beta chain under discussion was sequenced for a study of cytomegalovirus exposure and HLA in healthy donors. Study background: HLA-typed donors were the source of 82 million or so unique TCRs, which an early data release held.

CDR3 size: 13 residues. Germline lookup yields CDR1 SGHAT and CDR2 FQNNGV. Deletions cut 1 base from V and 1 base from J, with 4 bases between. The study, taken as a whole, reports: Sequencing had likely introduced a cluster of highly shared sequence variants as an artifact. The Asian-associated ancestry cluster reportedly had fewer N-insertions than the roughly 720-donor mean in a later analysis. The classifier, whose performance was assessed in both the original and validation cohorts, reportedly diagnosed cytomegalovirus status with high specificity and sensitivity.

With 60 Vbeta and 13 Jbeta primers, the PCR was carried out. Profiled with immunoSEQ multiplex PCR; TCRdb holds only in-frame clones, not every one. The sample comprises around 130,000 clones, 75% to 90% of which are singletons, and about 6.7% rests with the top ten. To note about this clone: The antigen remains undetermined.

This clonotype was obtained from a woman in her twenties or thirties in good health and CMV-seropositive. Sequences were obtained from PBMCs. This chain links TRBV11-2 with TRBJ1-1, with no clear D. The CDR3 reads CASSLAQNTEAFF. CDR3 coding DNA: TGTGCCAGCAGCTTAGCCCAGAACACTGAAGCTTTCTTT.